The text below deals with one T cell receptor (beta chain). Its antigen is not known. This specimen belongs to a study of T cell responses to AZD1222 COVID-19 vaccine. Overall study findings and caveats: As reported, nearly half of all spike-specific TCRs target variant regions that are unmutated. All repertoire sampling was performed exclusively after the peak T cell response. The donor group comprised mostly white British people and more females; the analysis possibly underestimated clonal diversity.

Generated by immunoSEQ multiplex PCR, the TCRdb table keeps only in-frame clones and is missing some. The repertoire holds some 120,000 clones, approximately 94% seen once, with 6% to 7% in the top ten. The germline V gene encodes CDR1 SQVTM and CDR2 ANQGSEA. The CDR3 contains 14 residues. Trimming stripped 5 bases from V and 0 bases from J, with 14 bases between. This TCR derives from an adult in good health. The material sequenced was peripheral blood, taken on day 0 of AZD1222 vaccination. The chain has TRBV29-1 and TRBJ2-7, with D uncertain. Written as DNA, the CDR3 is TGCAGCGTTTGGACGTCTTCAAGCTCCTACGAGCAGTACTTC. Its protein is CSVWTSSSSYEQYF.